Listed below are T cell receptor beta chains from one sample, sequenced in a study of TIL therapy for anti-PD-1-resistant metastatic lung cancer. Data came from immunoSEQ multiplex PCR; TCRdb stores just in-frame clones and leaves some out. In the table there are 55,000 to 65,000 clones, more than 60% of which are singletons. Sequenced here: blood, sampled at baseline. These receptors were taken from a person aged 25-80 years with non-small cell lung cancer. Both conserved end residues are part of each CDR3. A D gene is named only where the DNA matches it firmly. The size entry is marked missing in some rows and otherwise reads once, few, many or a size class.

clone size	CDR3 length	D gene	V gene	J gene	CDR3 protein	CDR3 DNA
few	17	NA	TRBV11-2	TRBJ1-6	CASRRPGRSSYNSPLHF	TGTGCCAGCAGACGTCCGGGACGCAGCTCCTATAATTCACCCCTCCACTTT
NA	14	NA	TRBV5-6	TRBJ2-7	CASRYLRGAYEQYF	TGTGCCAGCAGGTACCTTCGGGGAGCTTACGAGCAGTACTTC
NA	16	TRBD1	TRBV11-2	TRBJ2-7	CASSLGRTGGMYEQYF	TGTGCCAGCAGCTTAGGACGGACAGGGGGCATGTACGAGCAGTACTTC
NA	15	NA	TRBV4-1	TRBJ2-3	CASSQDLRGTDTQYF	TGCGCCAGCAGCCAAGATCTGAGGGGCACAGATACGCAGTATTTT
once	14	NA	TRBV6-6	TRBJ2-2	CASERTLNTGELFF	TGTGCCAGCGAGAGGACCCTTAACACCGGGGAGCTGTTTTTT
NA	12	NA	TRBV19	TRBJ2-1	CASSPKLFEQFF	TGTGCCAGTAGTCCTAAATTGTTTGAGCAGTTCTTC
few	13	NA	TRBV7-2	TRBJ2-7	CASSSNPGTEQYF	TGTGCCAGCAGCTCCAACCCCGGGACCGAGCAGTACTTC
NA	12	NA	TRBV28	TRBJ2-1	CASSSGRRGQFF	TGTGCCAGCAGTTCAGGACGGAGAGGGCAGTTCTTC
NA	15	NA	TRBV11-3	TRBJ2-1	CASSPGAGSYNEQFF	TGTGCCAGCAGCCCGGGGGCGGGATCCTACAATGAGCAGTTCTTC
NA	15	TRBD1	TRBV7-9	TRBJ1-6	CASSPDRGRSTPLHF	TGTGCCAGCAGCCCCGACAGGGGGCGCAGTACACCCCTCCACTTT
few	14	NA	TRBV5-8	TRBJ2-3	CASSLIWDTDTQYF	TGTGCCAGCAGCTTGATTTGGGACACAGATACGCAGTATTTT
NA	14	NA	TRBV9	TRBJ1-1	CASSPSRVDTEAFF	TGTGCCAGCAGCCCCTCAAGGGTTGATACTGAAGCTTTCTTT
NA	14	NA	TRBV7-8	TRBJ2-1	CASRSVDPYNEQFF	TGTGCCAGCAGGAGTGTGGACCCCTACAATGAGCAGTTCTTC
NA	14	NA	TRBV11-3	TRBJ2-7	CASSIYDRPYEQYF	TGTGCCAGCAGCATCTACGACAGACCGTACGAGCAGTACTTC
once	16	TRBD2	TRBV5-1	TRBJ2-3	CASSMVLAGGEDTQYF	TGCGCCAGCAGTATGGTACTAGCGGGGGGAGAAGATACGCAGTATTTT
NA	13	NA	TRBV5-1	TRBJ2-5	CASSSNREETQYF	TGCGCCAGCAGCTCCAACAGGGAAGAGACCCAGTACTTC
NA	19	NA	TRBV28	TRBJ2-7	CASSLPSRLDRRGSYEQYF	TGTGCCAGCAGTTTACCCTCCCGCCTCGACCGTCGGGGCTCCTACGAGCAGTACTTC
NA	17	TRBD1	TRBV6-1	TRBJ1-5	CASREAGQGYSNQPQHF	TGTGCCAGCAGGGAAGCGGGACAGGGGTATAGCAATCAGCCCCAGCATTTT
NA	15	TRBD1	TRBV28	TRBJ2-5	CASSRGTGGQGAQYF	TGTGCCAGCAGCCGAGGGACAGGGGGGCAAGGGGCCCAGTACTTC
few	11	NA	TRBV28	TRBJ2-5	CASSLRETQYF	TGTGCCAGCAGTTTGAGGGAGACCCAGTACTTC
once	16	TRBD1	TRBV27	TRBJ1-5	CASSLRVGQSNQPQHF	TGTGCCAGCAGTTTAAGGGTGGGACAGAGCAATCAGCCCCAGCATTTT
NA	11	NA	TRBV19	TRBJ2-1	CASRDLNEQFF	TGTGCCAGTAGGGACTTAAATGAGCAGTTCTTC
NA	16	TRBD2	TRBV30	TRBJ2-1	CAWSVLLAGGSSEQFF	TGTGCCTGGAGTGTACTCCTAGCGGGAGGATCCAGTGAGCAGTTCTTC
NA	14	NA	TRBV7-8	TRBJ1-1	CASSSQAGVTEAFF	TGTGCCAGCAGCTCTCAGGCAGGGGTTACTGAAGCTTTCTTT
NA	11	NA	TRBV28	TRBJ2-7	CASSFGYEQYF	TGTGCCAGCAGTTTCGGGTACGAGCAGTACTTC
NA	15	NA	TRBV7-9	TRBJ2-3	CASSRATGRADTQYF	TGTGCCAGCAGCCGGGCTACAGGGCGGGCAGATACGCAGTATTTT
NA	15	TRBD1	TRBV6-1	TRBJ2-2	CASSEGTGNTGELFF	TGTGCCAGCAGTGAAGGGACAGGGAACACCGGGGAGCTGTTTTTT